This T cell receptor (beta chain) was profiled in a study of T cells in Graves' hyperthyroidism and ophthalmopathy. Preceding any ophthalmopathy symptoms, the blood sample dates from first hyperthyroidism diagnosis. The PBMCs had their origin in 8.5 to 10 ml of fresh peripheral blood. Germline CDR1 is SNHLY and CDR2 is FYNNEI. V was pared by 8 bases and J by 4 bases, with 11 bases between. The CDR3 totals 13 residues. Study results and limitations: For ophthalmopathy, model prediction preceded onset by a median about 6 months. Most thyroid clonotypes with frequency above 0.001 were detected in blood.

At least ten counts were recorded for this clonotype. Its cognate antigen is unknown. It was RNA transcripts that yielded the amplified TCR beta CDR3 regions. The HTBI set primed first-round TCR CDR3 RT-PCR. TCRdb reprocessed the multiplex PCR reads via MiXCR and lists one record per CDR3 protein. The data contain fewer than 200,000 distinct CDR3 sequences, roughly 9.4% of them singletons. The specimen was blood. V usage is TRBV2 and J usage is TRBJ2-2, with TRBD2 as a possible D gene (5 bases). The clonotype comes from a woman in her late teens or twenties with Graves' hyperthyroidism that later progressed to Graves' ophthalmopathy. The CDR3 region has the DNA TGTGCCAGCTCTCGGGGTGGCACCGGGGAGCTGTTTTTT. Amino acids: CASSRGGTGELFF.